These T cell receptor beta chains were read from a single sample in a study of T cells after posttransplantation cyclophosphamide. Profiling relied on immunoSEQ multiplex PCR, and the TCRdb table lists in-frame clones only, not all of them. This repertoire lists about 24,000 clones without singletons; 6.6% sits in the top ten. Sequenced sample: PBMCs. The receptor source for this set is a woman in her sixties in good health, CMV-negative, and a related stem cell transplant donor. CDR3s include the opening cysteine and the closing phenylalanine or tryptophan. Each record gives: clone size, V gene, J gene, D gene, CDR3 DNA, CDR3 protein. The D gene is left open where the match is weak. Only part of the rows carry a size: once, few, many, or a class if the clone is expanded.

many,TRBV27,TRBJ1-2,-,TGTGCCAGCAGTTCCGGGACACTCGACTATGGCTACACCTTC,CASSSGTLDYGYTF
many,TRBV5-1,TRBJ2-5,-,TGCGCCAGCAGCTTTACCACTCGGGAGACCCAGTACTTC,CASSFTTRETQYF
many,TRBV5-1,TRBJ2-3,-,TGCGCCAGCAGCCTGAGAAGTAGCACAGATACGCAGTATTTT,CASSLRSSTDTQYF
many,TRBV7-6,TRBJ2-1,-,TGTGCCAGCAGCTTAGAGGGACTTCAATACAATGAGCAGTTCTTC,CASSLEGLQYNEQFF
many,TRBV19,TRBJ2-2,TRBD2,TGTGCCAGTAGCGGGGGGAGGAACAGGTCCTCAACCGGGGAGCTGTTTTTT,CASSGGRNRSSTGELFF
many,TRBV18,TRBJ2-3,TRBD1,TGTGCCAGCTCACCACCAAGGACAGGGGGCTCTGATACGCAGTATTTT,CASSPPRTGGSDTQYF
many,TRBV11-1,TRBJ1-1,TRBD1,TGTGCCAGCAGCCACGGACAGGGGAACACTGAAGCTTTCTTT,CASSHGQGNTEAFF
many,TRBV19,TRBJ2-1,TRBD2,TGTGCCAGTAGTATCTCCTCAGGACTAGCGGGAGCTTCGGCCAATGAGCAGTTCTTC,CASSISSGLAGASANEQFF
many,TRBV5-1,TRBJ2-3,TRBD2,TGCGCCAGCAGCTCCCGGACTAGCGGGAGGCCCGGAGATACGCAGTATTTT,CASSSRTSGRPGDTQYF
many,TRBV4-1,TRBJ1-2,-,TGCGCCAGCAGCCCTCTGGTTCACCCTACCCCCGGTGGCTACACCTTC,CASSPLVHPTPGGYTF
many,TRBV2,TRBJ2-1,-,TGTGCCAGCACGGGATTCAATGAGCAGTTCTTC,CASTGFNEQFF
many,TRBV14,TRBJ1-6,TRBD1,TGTGCCAGCAGCCAAGAAGTAACAGGGGCCACCCTCCACTTT,CASSQEVTGATLHF
many,TRBV5-1,TRBJ2-5,-,TGCGCCAGCACCATCGGGGGGCCGGAGACCCAGTACTTC,CASTIGGPETQYF
many,TRBV19,TRBJ1-3,-,TGTGCCAGTATCGGTGGAAACACCATATATTTT,CASIGGNTIYF
many,TRBV9,TRBJ1-1,-,TGTGCCAGCAGCCAGGGCCCGAACACTGAAGCTTTCTTT,CASSQGPNTEAFF
few,TRBV28,TRBJ1-2,TRBD1,TGTGCCAGCACCTTACAAGGGACAGCCTATGGCTACACCTTC,CASTLQGTAYGYTF
many,TRBV6-4,TRBJ1-1,-,TGTGCCAGCAGTGTGGACAGGAACACTGAAGCTTTCTTT,CASSVDRNTEAFF
many,TRBV5-4,TRBJ2-6,-,TGTGCCAGCAGCAGGGGACATGGGGATCCTGGGGCCAACGTCCTGACTTTC,CASSRGHGDPGANVLTF
many,TRBV27,TRBJ2-1,TRBD2,TGTGCCAGCAGTTCCGGGACTAGCGGGGACAATGAGCAGTTCTTC,CASSSGTSGDNEQFF
many,TRBV19,TRBJ2-7,TRBD1,TGTGCCAGTAGCGACGGGACAGGGGCAAACACCCAGTACGAGCAGTACTTC,CASSDGTGANTQYEQYF
many,TRBV28,TRBJ1-5,-,TGTGCCAGCAGTTTAGGGCTCTGGGGCGACACGATGCCCCAGCATTTT,CASSLGLWGDTMPQHF
many,TRBV28,TRBJ2-1,TRBD2,TGTGCCAGGGGACTAGCGGGGGGGCACAATGAGCAGTTCTTC,CARGLAGGHNEQFF
many,TRBV30,TRBJ2-5,TRBD1,TGTGCCTGGAGCGGGACAGGGCAAGAGACCCAGTACTTC,CAWSGTGQETQYF
many,TRBV6-1,TRBJ1-1,TRBD1,TGTGCCAGCAGTCCTCGGACAGGGTTGAACACTGAAGCTTTCTTT,CASSPRTGLNTEAFF
few,TRBV6-1,TRBJ2-7,-,TGTGCCAGCAGTGCCTACCTAGACTACGAGCAGTACTTC,CASSAYLDYEQYF
many,TRBV5-1,TRBJ1-3,TRBD1,TGCGCCAGCAGCTTGGCTCCTAGACAGGGATCTGGAAACACCATATATTTT,CASSLAPRQGSGNTIYF
many,TRBV5-1,TRBJ2-1,-,TGCGCCAGCAAGACAGAAGGACGAGACTACAATGAGCAGTTCTTC,CASKTEGRDYNEQFF
-,TRBV28,TRBJ1-6,TRBD1,TGTGCCAGCAGTTCGGGACAGGGGGTTGGCTATAATTCACCCCTCCACTTT,CASSSGQGVGYNSPLHF
-,TRBV6-5,TRBJ1-2,TRBD1,TGTGCCAGCAGGCTAGACAGGGGTCTAGAAGGCTACACCTTC,CASRLDRGLEGYTF
many,TRBV6-6,TRBJ2-6,-,TGTGCCAGCAGTTACGGGGAGTCCGGGGCCAACGTCCTGACTTTC,CASSYGESGANVLTF
few,TRBV19,TRBJ2-7,-,TGTGCCAGTAGTATCGGACAACTGGGAGAGGGGGCCTACGAGCAGTACTTC,CASSIGQLGEGAYEQYF
many,TRBV28,TRBJ2-4,TRBD1,TGTGCCAGCAGTTCCCGGACAGGGCTTCGAAACATTCAGTACTTC,CASSSRTGLRNIQYF
many,TRBV6-6,TRBJ2-3,TRBD1,TGTGCCAGCAGCCTCCGACAGGGGGAGGCGCAGTATTTT,CASSLRQGEAQYF
many,TRBV19,TRBJ1-6,-,TGTGCCAGTAGTATGTCCGGGGATAATTCACCCCTCCACTTT,CASSMSGDNSPLHF